The clone carrying this T cell receptor beta chain is termed medium-sized. The sample comes from a study of spatial heterogeneity in lung cancer. Time point specified: sample taken at primary tumor resection. CDR3 size: 18 residues. Germline values: CDR1 LGHNA, CDR2 YSLEER. V was cut by 0 bases and J by 3 bases, with 17 bases left in between. One entry per CDR3 protein results from TCRdb running MiXCR on the 5' RACE reads. The sample holds 5,000 or so distinct CDR3 sequences, about 12% seen once. V usage is TRBV4-3 and J usage is TRBJ1-4, with D tentatively TRBD1 (5 bases). The source material was normal lung tissue next to the tumor, sampled at surgery. The receptor's source is a female donor with early-stage non-small cell lung cancer. CDR3 coding DNA: TGCGCCAGCAGCCAAGACCCTACCCGGACACAGTCTAATGAAAAACTGTTTTTT. Its protein is CASSQDPTRTQSNEKLFF.